A selection of T cell receptor beta chains follows, all from one sample in a study of blood T cell repertoires in COVID-19. Method: immunoSEQ multiplex PCR; TCRdb's copy keeps in-frame clones and lacks some. The sample holds 45,000 to 55,000 clones, approximately 84% seen once. Sequenced input: peripheral blood. The receptors were gathered from a human donor with active or convalescent COVID-19. The donor label of this sample is uncertain. Each CDR3 is given with its conserved first and last residue. Fields, in order: D gene, J gene, clone size, V gene, CDR3 protein, CDR3 DNA. D genes are given only for firm matches. Clone size is given for some rows only: seen once, a few or many times, or a class if the clone is expanded.

d_gene: -
j_gene: TRBJ1-2
abundance: -
v_gene: TRBV28
CDR3aa: CASSPSTVLGYTF
CDR3nt: TGTGCCAGCAGTCCGTCGACAGTCTTAGGCTACACCTTC

d_gene: TRBD2
j_gene: TRBJ2-4
abundance: -
v_gene: TRBV5-7
CDR3aa: CASSFRGLAYLAKNIQYF
CDR3nt: TGTGCCAGCAGCTTCAGGGGACTAGCGTACCTAGCCAAAAACATTCAGTACTTC

d_gene: TRBD2
j_gene: TRBJ2-5
abundance: few
v_gene: TRBV7-2
CDR3aa: CASSLRRGVETQYF
CDR3nt: TGTGCCAGCAGCTTGAGACGGGGGGTAGAGACCCAGTACTTC

d_gene: -
j_gene: TRBJ1-1
abundance: -
v_gene: TRBV6-1
CDR3aa: CASSEQDLGYHVNTEAFF
CDR3nt: TGTGCCAGCAGTGAACAGGATTTAGGTTATCATGTGAACACTGAAGCTTTCTTT

d_gene: -
j_gene: TRBJ2-5
abundance: once
v_gene: TRBV5-4
CDR3aa: CATRGGPGQETQYF
CDR3nt: TGTGCCACCAGGGGGGGGCCGGGCCAAGAGACCCAGTACTTC

d_gene: TRBD1
j_gene: TRBJ1-3
abundance: -
v_gene: TRBV28
CDR3aa: CASRGTVGNTIYF
CDR3nt: TGTGCCAGCAGGGGGACAGTTGGAAACACCATATATTTT

d_gene: TRBD2
j_gene: TRBJ2-2
abundance: -
v_gene: TRBV7-3
CDR3aa: CASSLGTSGITGELFF
CDR3nt: TGTGCCAGCAGCTTGGGGACTAGCGGCATCACCGGGGAGCTGTTTTTT

d_gene: -
j_gene: TRBJ1-1
abundance: -
v_gene: TRBV10-1
CDR3aa: CASSPGVRTEAFF
CDR3nt: TGCGCCAGCAGTCCAGGGGTACGAACTGAAGCTTTCTTT

d_gene: TRBD1
j_gene: TRBJ1-1
abundance: -
v_gene: TRBV2
CDR3aa: CASSFSQGAGTEAFF
CDR3nt: TGTGCCAGCAGCTTTTCGCAGGGGGCAGGCACTGAAGCTTTCTTT

d_gene: -
j_gene: TRBJ2-1
abundance: many
v_gene: TRBV29-1
CDR3aa: CSVLRVPGGSEQFF
CDR3nt: TGCAGCGTGCTACGGGTCCCCGGAGGGAGTGAGCAGTTCTTC

d_gene: -
j_gene: TRBJ1-1
abundance: -
v_gene: TRBV2
CDR3aa: CASSEVSAGTTEAFF
CDR3nt: TGTGCCAGCAGTGAAGTGTCGGCAGGAACCACTGAAGCTTTCTTT

d_gene: TRBD2
j_gene: TRBJ2-5
abundance: -
v_gene: TRBV30
CDR3aa: CAGARGTSGRASQYF
CDR3nt: TGTGCCGGAGCCCGGGGGACTAGCGGGAGGGCCTCCCAGTACTTC

d_gene: -
j_gene: TRBJ1-2
abundance: -
v_gene: TRBV14
CDR3aa: CASSQNEGGYGYTF
CDR3nt: TGTGCCAGCAGCCAAAATGAAGGGGGCTATGGCTACACCTTC

d_gene: TRBD2
j_gene: TRBJ2-1
abundance: -
v_gene: TRBV19
CDR3aa: CASSMRGTSGTSSYNEQFF
CDR3nt: TGTGCCAGTAGTATGCGAGGGACTAGCGGGACGAGCTCCTACAATGAGCAGTTCTTC

d_gene: TRBD2
j_gene: TRBJ2-7
abundance: few
v_gene: TRBV2
CDR3aa: CASSARLAGRSSYEQYF
CDR3nt: TGTGCCAGCAGTGCGCGACTAGCGGGGCGGTCCTCCTACGAGCAGTACTTC